The sequence of this T cell receptor (beta chain) was determined in a study of STAT5B mutations in CD4+ large granular lymphocyte leukemia (dated by TCRdb to between 2021 and 2022). Background on the whole study: Among healthy controls, the CDR3 'QG' motif was associated with a particular HLA allele. The study compared the TCRbeta repertoires of patients with CD4+ T-cell large granular lymphocyte leukemia against the TCRbeta repertoires of healthy blood donors. Flow cytometry performed on FACSCanto II or FACSVerse showed that the purified fractions had more than 95% purity among lymphocytes.

Healthy controls were roughly 36 blood donors whose buffy coats came from the Finnish Red Cross blood service. All TCR-sequenced material derived from peripheral blood: patient blood samples and healthy donor buffy coats. Peripheral blood mononuclear cells were isolated by Ficoll-Hypaque gradient centrifugation. For the healthy controls, CD4+ cells were obtained from buffy coats by magnetic purification. Genomic DNA was extracted with the Gentra Puregene Cell and Tissue kit and quantified on a Qubit 2.0 fluorometer. The immunoSEQ assay at survey resolution was used to sequence TCRbeta rearrangements from genomic DNA. As for the authors' bioinformatics: A lowest detectable productive clonotype frequency of 2.59 x 10-5 was observed in the TCR sequencing data. Only productive TCRbeta rearrangements, defined as complete and in-frame sequences, were included in the analyses. Sample clonality was computed as Simpson clonality in the immunoSEQ Analyzer version 3.0. Clones were grouped by frequency into very rare, small, medium, large (1-20%) or hyperexpanded (>20%) categories. Generation probabilities were estimated with OLGA 1.2.3, V-gene circos plots were made with VDJtools, specificities were searched in VDJdb, and CDR3 motifs were identified with GLIPH. TCRdb re-hosts the immuneACCESS table, in-frame sequences only. Its copies lack some clones; in the studies checked, an unresolved V gene accounts for under half of them, and the cause for the rest is not known. That table is the source of V, J and clone size, and D and trimming were worked out from the DNA. Recorded for this sample are about 30,000 clones; 79% of them occurred a single time. The top ten hold 6.2% of the sample.

Results the study describes overall, beyond this receptor: The data were not HLA-matched, and the higher clonality in CD4+ T-LGLL than in CD8+ T-LGLL could be due to the relatively small sample size. Main leukemic clonotypes were private to each patient, although under 30% appeared at low frequency in other patients' non-leukemic repertoires. Greater clonality appeared to be present in CD4-sorted patient repertoires than in healthy CD4+ repertoires, and the difference was retained after the putative leukemic clones were removed. TRBV06-family usage was enriched among the top patient clones (8/27) compared with healthy controls (2/35).

The CDR3 has 12 amino acids, counting the end cysteine and phenylalanine. Just the 36-base CDR3 DNA is kept, in frame starting at base 1. Reading the germline V gene gives CDR1 MNHEY and CDR2 SVGAGI. The junction carries 5 bases between V and J, which are trimmed by 5 bases and 1 base respectively. As for this clone: Its antigen remains undetermined. The record has no base qualities; no much larger clone is one base away.

This clonotype was obtained from a human donor in good health. Specimen: CD4+ T cells from blood buffy coats. Rearrangement joined TRBV6-5 to TRBJ1-2, and TRBD1 may be the D gene, going by 5 matching bases. Here is the DNA: TGTGCCAGCAGTCAGGGTAACTATGGCTACACCTTC. Its amino acids are CASSQGNYGYTF.